This T cell receptor beta chain was retrieved from a study of T cells after yellow fever vaccination. Study-level results: Most primary-vaccination clones reappeared after the booster (about 95% CD4, 75% to 90% CD8).

TCRdb recomputed calls from the 5' RACE reads with MiXCR, one row per CDR3 protein. The sample comprises approximately 74,000 distinct CDR3 sequences, approximately 7% of which are singletons, and roughly a third rests with the top ten. The CDR3 covers 16 residues. V lost 0 bases and J lost 4, with 17 bases in between. Germline V CDR1 and CDR2: SQVTM, ANQGSEA. This clonotype was detected a few times. Its cognate antigen is unknown. The source was CD8+ T cells sorted from PBMCs, collected about 5 days after the first yellow fever vaccination. The clonotype originates from a man aged 18 to 29 who received the YFV17D yellow fever vaccine. This sequence joins TRBV29-1 and TRBJ2-3; TRBD2 might be the D (5 bases). Here the CDR3 reads CSVEDWRTRSADTQYF. The CDR3 nucleotides read TGCAGCGTTGAAGATTGGAGGACCCGGTCGGCAGATACGCAGTATTTT.